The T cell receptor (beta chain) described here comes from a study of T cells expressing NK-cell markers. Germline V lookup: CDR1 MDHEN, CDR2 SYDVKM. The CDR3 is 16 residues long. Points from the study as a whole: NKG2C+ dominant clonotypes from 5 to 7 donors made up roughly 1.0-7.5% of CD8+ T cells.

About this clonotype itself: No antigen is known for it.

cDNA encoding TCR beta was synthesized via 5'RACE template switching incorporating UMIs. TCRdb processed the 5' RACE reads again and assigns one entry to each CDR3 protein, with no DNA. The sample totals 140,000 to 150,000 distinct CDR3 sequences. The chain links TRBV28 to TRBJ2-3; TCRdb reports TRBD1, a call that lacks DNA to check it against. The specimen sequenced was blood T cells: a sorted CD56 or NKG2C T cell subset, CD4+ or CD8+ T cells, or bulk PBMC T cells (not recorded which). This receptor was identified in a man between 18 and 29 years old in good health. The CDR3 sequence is CASSRWDRESTDTQYF.